Each of the 8 T cell receptor beta chains below was sequenced from the same sample in a study of blood T cell repertoires in COVID-19. Profiling relied on immunoSEQ multiplex PCR, and the TCRdb table lists in-frame clones only, not all of them. The table has some 220,000 clones, approximately 85% seen once. The sequenced material came from peripheral blood. Receptors were obtained from a woman in her 70s with COVID-19, enrolled during active disease.

The genes are TRBV7-3 and TRBJ2-5; perhaps TRBD2 as D (6 bases). CDR3 length: 15 residues. The V gene lost 2 bases and the J gene lost 5 bases, with 15 bases spanning the gap. The germline V gene encodes CDR1 SGHTA and CDR2 FQGTGA. Here the CDR3 reads CASSLGPRERETQYF. DNA of the CDR3: TGTGCCAGCAGCTTAGGTCCTCGGGAGCGGGAGACCCAGTACTTC.

The rearrangement joins TRBV7-2 to TRBJ1-1; D perhaps matches TRBD1 (6 bases). The germline V gene encodes CDR1 SGHTA and CDR2 FQGNSA. The CDR3 has 16 residues. V shed 5 bases and J shed 0 bases, with 16 bases lying between them. The chain's CDR3 is CASSIGTTKLNTEAFF. In DNA, the CDR3 is TGTGCCAGCAGCATCGGGACAACCAAATTGAACACTGAAGCTTTCTTT.

CDR3 sequence (DNA): TGTGCCATCAGCAATACCGGGACTAGCACAGATACGCAGTATTTT. Protein product: CAISNTGTSTDTQYF. J is TRBJ2-3 and V is TRBV10-3, with D maybe TRBD2 (6 bases). The V end was cut by 6 bases, the J end by 0 bases, with 13 bases between. CDR3 length equals 15 residues. Looked up from germline, CDR1 is ENHRY and CDR2 is SYGVKD.

This sequence joins TRBV7-8 and TRBJ1-1; a weak D match, TRBD1 (5 bases). Trimming removed 3 bases at V and 1 base at J, with 6 bases between. Germline loops: CDR1 SGHVS, CDR2 FQNEAQ. The CDR3 consists of 13 residues. CDR3 coding DNA: TGTGCCAGCAGCTTGACAGAGAACACTGAAGCTTTCTTT. Translated, it gives CASSLTENTEAFF.

In its sample, this clone was seen once. The chain couples TRBV3-1 (or the pseudogene TRBV3-2) to TRBJ2-1, with 9 bases that match TRBD2. The CDR3 totals 18 residues. Germline V gives CDR1 LGHDT, CDR2 YNNKEL (reference sequence). V gave up 2 bases and J gave up 7 bases; unmatched junction bases: 15. The CDR3 sequence is CASSQQAGGRVPGNEQFF. The CDR3 DNA follows: TGTGCCAGCAGCCAACAGGCGGGCGGGAGGGTACCTGGGAATGAGCAGTTCTTC.

A single count supports this clone. The chain recombines TRBV2 with TRBJ2-7; D is undetermined. The CDR3 contains 11 residues. Trimming left V 4 bases short and J 2 bases short, with 3 bases between. The germline V gene encodes CDR1 SNHLY and CDR2 FYNNEI. CDR3: CASSVTYEQYF. The CDR3 DNA is TGTGCCAGCAGTGTTACCTACGAGCAGTACTTC.

J is TRBJ1-1 and V is TRBV7-3, with TRBD1 matching over 9 bases. Germline CDR1 is SGHTA and CDR2 is FQGTGA. V gave up 5 bases and J gave up 5 bases; unmatched junction bases: 3. The CDR3 is 13 residues long. The CDR3 coding sequence is TGTGCCAGCAGCGCGGGGACAGGGACTGAAGCTTTCTTT. Its protein is CASSAGTGTEAFF.

In this sample, this clone turned up once. The J gene is TRBJ1-2, the V gene TRBV5-1; tentative D call: TRBD1 (6 bases). With 0 bases removed from V and 4 bases from J, the gap between germline ends came to 13 bases. CDR1 and CDR2 from the germline V gene are SGHRS and YFSETQ. This CDR3 has 15 amino acids. CDR3 DNA: TGCGCCAGCAGCTTGGTTGGGGGCGTTACCTATGGCTACACCTTC. It yields the protein CASSLVGGVTYGYTF.